This entry describes one TCR beta chain. The data belong to a study of blood T cell repertoires in COVID-19. Whole-study context: Spain, Italy and the United States supplied samples that represented acute and convalescent COVID-19. From T cells, B-cell-depleted T cells, or PBMCs came the material, which was cDNA or gDNA.

The CDR3 runs to 15 residues. V was pared by 3 bases and J by 2 bases, with 13 bases between. Germline-derived CDR1 and CDR2 are SGHVS and FQNEAQ. In the original workflow: Estimated nucleated cell counts came from reference gene primer amplification. Only in-frame clones appear in the TCRdb table, and some are missing; sequencing was by immunoSEQ multiplex PCR. V and J calls and clone size are given by that table; D and trimming were obtained from the DNA. Of around 170,000 clones listed, approximately 84% are singletons. This chain connects TRBV7-8 to TRBJ1-1; possibly TRBD1 for D (5 bases). The sample consisted of peripheral blood. The TCR sequence derives from a woman aged 80 or over with acute or convalescent COVID-19. The CDR3 region has the DNA TGTGCCAGCAGCTTCACAGGAGGGGCAAACACTGAAGCTTTCTTT. It yields the protein CASSFTGGANTEAFF.